This T cell receptor beta chain came from a study of T-cell reconstitution after alpha-beta-depleted transplantation in children. V gave up 5 bases and J gave up 2 bases, with 12 bases separating them. The CDR3 covers 14 residues. CDR1 and CDR2 (germline): LNHDA, SQIVND (reference sequence). This clonotype was detected only a few times. Unique molecular identifiers featured in how the TCRbeta library was prepared. TCRdb ran MiXCR on the PCR reads and lists one entry per CDR3 protein. The data show around 370,000 distinct CDR3 sequences, about a tenth seen once. The material was PBMCs from the stem cell graft donor, obtained from the stem cell graft. The source of this sequence is a human donor who donated a stem cell graft to a child with acute lymphoblastic leukemia. The genes are TRBV19 and TRBJ1-1, with unresolved D. The CDR3 loop is CASSRTSYNTEAFF. The CDR3 DNA reads as TGTGCCAGTAGTCGTACAAGTTATAACACTGAAGCTTTCTTT.